One T cell receptor (beta chain) is described in this entry. The sample comes from a study of blood T cell repertoires in COVID-19. Looking at the study overall: The study drew acute and convalescent COVID-19 samples from the United States, Italy and Spain. In each case, the material was cDNA or gDNA derived from T cells, B-cell-depleted T cells, or PBMCs.

Authors' analysis steps: How many nucleated cells were present was estimated from reference gene primer amplification. Clones were sequenced by immunoSEQ multiplex PCR, and TCRdb holds only the in-frame ones, with some missing. V, J and clone size reflect that table, while D and trimming were determined from the DNA. The table includes about 400,000 clones, around 86% detected once. The sample was peripheral blood. The TCR sequence derives from a woman between 25 and 40 years old with active or convalescent COVID-19.

As DNA, the CDR3 is TGTGCCTGGAGTCGGGGTGGGAATGAAAAACTGTTTTTT. It codes for CAWSRGGNEKLFF. The rearrangement joins TRBV30 to TRBJ1-4; D remains ambiguous. This CDR3 region has 13 residues. Germline CDR1 and CDR2: GTSNPN and SVGIG (reference sequence). V was cut by 2 bases and J by 5 bases, with 9 bases left in between.